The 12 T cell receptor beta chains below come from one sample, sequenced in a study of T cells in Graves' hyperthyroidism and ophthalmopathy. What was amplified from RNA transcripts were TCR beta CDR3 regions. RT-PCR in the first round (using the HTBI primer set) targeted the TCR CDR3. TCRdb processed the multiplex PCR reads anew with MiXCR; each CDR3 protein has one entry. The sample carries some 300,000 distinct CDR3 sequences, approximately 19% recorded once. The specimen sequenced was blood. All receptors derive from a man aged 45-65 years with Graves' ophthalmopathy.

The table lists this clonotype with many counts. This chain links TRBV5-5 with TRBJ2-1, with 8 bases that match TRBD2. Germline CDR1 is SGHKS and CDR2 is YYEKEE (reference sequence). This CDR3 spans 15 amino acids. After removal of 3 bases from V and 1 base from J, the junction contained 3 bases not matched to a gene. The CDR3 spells CASSSLAESYNEQFF. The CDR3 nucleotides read TGTGCCAGCAGCTCACTAGCGGAGTCCTACAATGAGCAGTTCTTC.

For the CDR3, the DNA is TGTGCCAGCAGCTTGGGTCCTAGCGGGACTAGGAATACGCAGTATTTT. Protein: CASSLGPSGTRNTQYF. The chain is built from TRBV5-6 and TRBJ2-3; 9 positions agree with TRBD2. With 0 bases clipped from V and 7 bases from J, the junction kept 9 bases outside the gene matches. CDR3 length equals 16 residues. The germline gives CDR1 SGHDT, CDR2 YYEEEE.

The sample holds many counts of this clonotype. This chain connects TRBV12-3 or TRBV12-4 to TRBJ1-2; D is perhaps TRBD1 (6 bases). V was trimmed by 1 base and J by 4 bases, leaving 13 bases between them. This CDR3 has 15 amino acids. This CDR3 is CASSLEQGGGYGYTF. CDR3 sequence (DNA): TGTGCCAGCAGTTTAGAACAGGGAGGTGGCTATGGCTACACCTTC.

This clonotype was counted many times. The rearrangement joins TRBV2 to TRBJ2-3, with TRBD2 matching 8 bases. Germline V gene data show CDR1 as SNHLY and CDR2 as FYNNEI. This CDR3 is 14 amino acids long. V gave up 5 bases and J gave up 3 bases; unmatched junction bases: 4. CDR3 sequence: CASSSGSPTDTQYF. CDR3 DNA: TGTGCCAGCAGTAGCGGGAGTCCGACAGATACGCAGTATTTT.

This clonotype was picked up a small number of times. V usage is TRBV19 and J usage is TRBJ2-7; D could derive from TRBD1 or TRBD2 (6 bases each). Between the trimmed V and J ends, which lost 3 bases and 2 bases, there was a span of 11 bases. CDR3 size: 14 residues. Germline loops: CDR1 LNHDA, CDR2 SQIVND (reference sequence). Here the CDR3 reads CASSIKGGTYEQYF. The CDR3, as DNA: TGTGCCAGTAGTATTAAGGGGGGCACCTACGAGCAGTACTTC.

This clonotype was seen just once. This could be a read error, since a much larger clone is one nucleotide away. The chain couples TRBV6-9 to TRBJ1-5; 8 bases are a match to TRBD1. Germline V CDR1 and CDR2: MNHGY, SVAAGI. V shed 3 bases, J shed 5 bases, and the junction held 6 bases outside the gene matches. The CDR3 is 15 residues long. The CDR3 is CASSYRTGQDQPQHF. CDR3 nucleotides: TGTGCCAGCAGTTACAGGACAGGGCAGGATCAGCCCCAGCATTTT.

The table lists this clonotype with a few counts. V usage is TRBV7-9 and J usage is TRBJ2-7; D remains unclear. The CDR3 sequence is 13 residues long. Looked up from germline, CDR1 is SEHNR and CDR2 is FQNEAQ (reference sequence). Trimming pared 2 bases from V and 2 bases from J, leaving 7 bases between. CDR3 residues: CASSLNTAYEQYF. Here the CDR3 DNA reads TGTGCCAGCAGCTTAAATACAGCCTACGAGCAGTACTTC.

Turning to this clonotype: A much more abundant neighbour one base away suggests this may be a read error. Here the CDR3 DNA reads TGTGCCAGCAGCTCTATACTCCGAGGCCAAGAGACCCAGTACTTC. Its protein product is CASSSILRGQETQYF. J is TRBJ2-5 and V is TRBV11-1, with D unclear. V lost 4 bases, J lost 1 base, and 13 bases lay in between. Germline CDR1 reads SGHAT; CDR2 reads FQDESV (reference sequence). This CDR3 spans 15 amino acids.

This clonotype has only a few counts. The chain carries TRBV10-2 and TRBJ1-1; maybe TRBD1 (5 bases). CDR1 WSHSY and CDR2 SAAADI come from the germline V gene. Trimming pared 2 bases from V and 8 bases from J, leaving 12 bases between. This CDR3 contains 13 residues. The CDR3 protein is CASSEATESEAFF. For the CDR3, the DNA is TGCGCCAGCAGTGAGGCGACAGAATCCGAAGCTTTCTTT.

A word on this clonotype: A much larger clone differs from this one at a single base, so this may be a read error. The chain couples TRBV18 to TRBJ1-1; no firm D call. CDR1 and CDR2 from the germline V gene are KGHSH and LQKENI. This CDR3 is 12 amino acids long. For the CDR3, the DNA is TGTACCAGCTCACCGGAAAACACTGAAGCTTTCTTT. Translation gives CTSSPENTEAFF.

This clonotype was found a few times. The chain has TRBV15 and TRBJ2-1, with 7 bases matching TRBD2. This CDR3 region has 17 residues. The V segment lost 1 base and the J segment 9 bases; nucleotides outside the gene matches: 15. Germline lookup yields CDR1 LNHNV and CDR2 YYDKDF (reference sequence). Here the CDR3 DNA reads TGTGCCACCAGCAGAGGGGCTCGAGCGGGGAACCTTGGTGAGCAGTTCTTC. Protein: CATSRGARAGNLGEQFF.

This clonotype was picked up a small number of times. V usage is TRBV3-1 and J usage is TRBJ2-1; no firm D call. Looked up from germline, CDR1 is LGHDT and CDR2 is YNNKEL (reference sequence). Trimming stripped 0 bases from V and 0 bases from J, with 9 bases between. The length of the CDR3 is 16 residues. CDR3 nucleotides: TGTGCCAGCAGCCAAGATCAAGTTCCCTCCTACAATGAGCAGTTCTTC. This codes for CASSQDQVPSYNEQFF.